This T cell receptor beta chain was recorded in a study of identical twins. The CDR3 covers 14 residues. V lost 2 bases and J lost 2, with 10 bases in between. Germline CDR1 and CDR2: SGHRS and YFSETQ. This clonotype was counted a few times. It was template switching that added a universal primer site, and there were unique molecular identifiers on the cDNA. TCRdb re-called the 5' RACE reads with MiXCR, one entry per CDR3 protein. Found here are about 240,000 distinct CDR3 sequences, under 12% of them singletons; the top ten hold about a tenth. The clonotype originates from a man over 45 in good health. The sequencing input was memory T cells sorted from blood. The J gene is TRBJ2-5, the V gene TRBV5-1, with D hard to call. The CDR3 nucleotides are TGCGCCAGCAGCTTTGCCAGGTCTCAAGAGACCCAGTACTTC. Translated, it gives CASSFARSQETQYF.